These 19 T cell receptor beta chains were all obtained from the same sample, sequenced in a study of a mutant IDH1 vaccine in newly diagnosed glioma. Only in-frame clones appear in the TCRdb table, and some are missing; sequencing was by immunoSEQ multiplex PCR. The repertoire holds roughly 30,000 clones, with roughly nine tenths as singletons. Indicated time point: week 5, during vaccination. A 20-mer mutant IDH1 peptide at 300 ug was injected subcutaneously with topical imiquimod. Their antigens remain unidentified. The material sequenced was peripheral blood mononuclear cells (PBMCs), taken from a glioma patient whose treatment included an IDH1 peptide vaccine. The receptors were sampled from a woman between 40 and 50 years old with glioma. Some clones in this sample may be carry-over from other donors' samples.

This clone is a singleton in its sample. The chain has TRBV5-5 and TRBJ1-5; a possible D gene is TRBD1 (6 bases). V dropped 6 bases and J dropped 6 bases, with 19 bases sitting between them. From germline, CDR1 is SGHKS and CDR2 YYEKEE (reference sequence). The CDR3 has 15 residues. The DNA for the CDR3 is TGTGCCAGCACAGCATCACAGGGCTTTGGTCAGCCCCAGCATTTT. Residues: CASTASQGFGQPQHF.

This clone was found a few times. The chain carries TRBV7-2 and TRBJ2-2; possibly TRBD1 or TRBD2 for D (5 bases each). Germline CDR1 is SGHTA and CDR2 is FQGNSA. This CDR3 is 15 amino acids long. V was cut by 3 bases and J by 0 bases, with 8 bases left in between. CDR3 protein: CASSLGPSNTGELFF. DNA of the CDR3: TGTGCCAGCAGCTTGGGACCGTCGAACACCGGGGAGCTGTTTTTT.

The chain carries TRBV11-1 and TRBJ1-1; possibly TRBD1 for D (6 bases). CDR3 size: 15 residues. CDR1 and CDR2 (germline): SGHAT, FQDESV (reference sequence). V lost 4 bases and J lost 5, with 17 bases in between. The CDR3 DNA sequence: TGTGCCAGCAGCTCGGCCCAGGGGCTACGGACTGAAGCTTTCTTT. Protein: CASSSAQGLRTEAFF.

This chain connects TRBV27 to TRBJ2-3; D uncertain. Germline V CDR1 and CDR2: MNHEY, SMNVEV (reference sequence). This CDR3 comprises 15 residues. The V end lost 8 bases, the J end lost 0 bases, and 15 bases lay between the germline ends. As DNA, the CDR3 is TGTGCCAGCCGGCTTAGCTACTCTAGCACAGATACGCAGTATTTT. Translation: CASRLSYSSTDTQYF.

This sequence joins TRBV5-4 and TRBJ2-3, with 15 bases aligning to TRBD2. The trim removed 3 bases at V and 7 bases at J, leaving 9 bases unmatched. The CDR3 is 17 amino acids. Germline-derived CDR1 and CDR2 are SGHNT and YYREEE (reference sequence). CDR3 sequence reads: CASSSPRTSGRGNTQYF. CDR3 in DNA: TGTGCCAGCAGCTCCCCAAGGACTAGCGGGAGGGGCAATACGCAGTATTTT.

The chain recombines TRBV4-3 with TRBJ1-5; D is perhaps TRBD1 (5 bases). CDR1 and CDR2 from the germline V gene are LGHNA and YSLEER. Trimming took 0 bases from V and 5 from J, leaving 11 bases between them. The CDR3 runs to 15 residues. CDR3 loop: CASSQDRDQHQPQHF. CDR3 DNA sequence: TGCGCCAGCAGCCAAGACAGGGATCAACATCAGCCCCAGCATTTT.

This clone turned up a few times. This chain uses TRBV9 with TRBJ1-2; D gene uncertain. This CDR3 spans 13 amino acids. CDR1 and CDR2 (germline): SGDLS, YYNGEE. The ends were cut back, 3 bases at V and 6 bases at J, with 12 bases in the middle. The CDR3 coding sequence is TGTGCCAGCAGCGCAACAAACGGGGATGGCTACACCTTC. It encodes CASSATNGDGYTF.

V is TRBV6-6 and J is TRBJ2-7; D remains unclear. V was shortened by 11 bases and J by 2 bases, with 16 bases between the two germline ends. Germline assignment: CDR1 MNHNY and CDR2 SVGAGI (reference sequence). The CDR3 length is 13 residues. CDR3 sequence (DNA): TGTGCCGGCATCTCGGCACAGACCTACGAGCAGTACTTC. It encodes CAGISAQTYEQYF.

The chain couples TRBV7-2 to TRBJ1-5, with TRBD1 matching 8 bases. Trimming at V came to 5 bases and at J to 2 bases, leaving 5 bases not matched to a gene. CDR1 and CDR2 from the germline V gene are SGHTA and FQGNSA. The CDR3 spans 15 residues. CDR3 in DNA: TGTGCCAGCAGCCAAGGACAGGGAGGCAATCAGCCCCAGCATTTT. Translating gives CASSQGQGGNQPQHF. The entire variable domain, with the rest obtained from reference TRBV7-2 and TRBJ1-5, is as follows: GAGVSQSPSNKVTEKGKDVELRCDPISGHTALYWYRQSLGQGLEFLIYFQGNSAPDKSGLPSDRFSAERTGGSVSTLTIQRTQQEDSAVYLCASSQGQGGNQPQHFGDGTRLSIL.

V is TRBV11-1 and J is TRBJ1-1; unclear D gene. Trimming stripped 7 bases from V and 1 base from J, with 16 bases between. The CDR3 is 15 residues long. Germline-derived CDR1 and CDR2 are SGHAT and FQDESV (reference sequence). CDR3 nucleotide sequence: TGTGCCAGCAAGGTACTGGGGATGGCGAACACTGAAGCTTTCTTT. It codes for CASKVLGMANTEAFF.

The chain recombines TRBV27 with TRBJ2-5, with D tentatively TRBD2 (6 bases). The CDR3 is 16 amino acids. The germline V and J ends were trimmed by 6 bases and 1 base, with 18 bases remaining between them. Germline-derived CDR1 and CDR2 are MNHEY and SMNVEV (reference sequence). CDR3 sequence reads: CASRTFPGDSQETQYF. The CDR3 region has the DNA TGTGCCAGCAGAACCTTCCCCGGGGACTCCCAAGAGACCCAGTACTTC.

This clone occurred a few times. V gene TRBV5-1 combines with J gene TRBJ2-7, with a tentative D call TRBD1 (6 bases). Trimming shortened V by 0 bases and J by 3 bases, and 7 bases separated the two germline ends. CDR3 length: 13 amino acids. Per germline, CDR1 SGHRS and CDR2 YFSETQ. For the CDR3, the DNA is TGCGCCAGCAGCTTGGAGACAGGCTACGAGCAGTACTTC. Amino acid sequence: CASSLETGYEQYF.

The chain links TRBV5-1 to TRBJ2-7, with 11 bases aligning to TRBD1. Germline V CDR1 and CDR2: SGHRS, YFSETQ. V lost 4 bases and J lost 3; bases outside the gene matches: 12. CDR3 length equals 17 residues. CDR3 nucleotides: TGCGCCAGCAGCCCGACCCCCCCGGGGACAGGGGGCTACGAGCAGTACTTC. Its protein is CASSPTPPGTGGYEQYF. Together with reference TRBV5-1 and TRBJ2-7, the CDR3 gives the full variable domain: KAGVTQTPRYLIKTRGQQVTLSCSPISGHRSVSWYQQTPGQGLQFLFEYFSETQRNKGNFPGRFSGRQFSNSRSEMNVSTLELGDSALYLCASSPTPPGTGGYEQYFGPGTRLTVT.

The chain uses TRBV5-5 and TRBJ1-2; D call uncertain. The germline CDR1 and CDR2 sequences are SGHKS and YYEKEE (reference sequence). The CDR3 is made up of 13 amino acids. Trimming took off 2 bases at V and 2 bases at J, with 7 bases between the two ends. CDR3 sequence (DNA): TGTGCCAGCAGCTTAACGCTAAACTATGGCTACACCTTC. Amino acids: CASSLTLNYGYTF.

V usage is TRBV7-6 and J usage is TRBJ2-3; D gene uncertain. Germline V gives CDR1 SGHVS, CDR2 FNYEAQ. V gave up 3 bases and J gave up 1 base, with 11 bases separating them. The CDR3 runs to 15 residues. The CDR3 protein is CASSFELRGTDTQYF. CDR3 in DNA: TGTGCCAGCAGCTTTGAACTCAGAGGCACAGATACGCAGTATTTT.

This clone appeared a few times. V gene TRBV28 combines with J gene TRBJ2-1, with D perhaps TRBD1 (7 bases). V lost 8 bases and J 6 bases, leaving 14 bases between the germline ends. CDR1 is MDHEN, CDR2 SYDVKM, per germline. CDR3 length: 13 amino acids. The CDR3 sequence: CASGQGGRNEQFF. The CDR3 bases are TGTGCCAGCGGGCAGGGGGGTCGCAATGAGCAGTTCTTC.

The V gene is TRBV28, the J gene TRBJ1-2, with D uncertain. The ends were cut back, 5 bases at V and 7 bases at J, with 8 bases in the middle. This CDR3 comprises 11 residues. Germline V gives CDR1 MDHEN, CDR2 SYDVKM. CDR3 sequence reads: CASSTRSGYTF. CDR3 DNA: TGTGCCAGCAGTACCCGGAGTGGCTACACCTTC.

V usage is TRBV15 and J usage is TRBJ2-2; tentatively, D is TRBD1 (6 bases). Germline V gene data show CDR1 as LNHNV and CDR2 as YYDKDF (reference sequence). The CDR3 length is 14 residues. V lost 8 bases, J lost 1 base, and 11 bases lay in between. The CDR3 bases are TGTGCCACCGCAGGGGCTGAGAACACCGGGGAGCTGTTTTTT. Its protein product is CATAGAENTGELFF. Full variable domain (rest looked up from reference TRBV15 and TRBJ2-2): DAMVIQNPRYQVTQFGKPVTLSCSQTLNHNVMYWYQQKSSQAPKLLFHYYDKDFNNEADTPDNFQSRRPNTSFCFLDIRSPGLGDTAMYLCATAGAENTGELFFGEGSRLTVL.

The J gene is TRBJ1-2, the V gene TRBV11-2; 10 bases are a match to TRBD1. Germline lookup yields CDR1 SGHAT and CDR2 FQNNGV. The CDR3 has 16 residues. V was pared by 4 bases and J by 6 bases, with 11 bases of the junction left unmatched. The CDR3 spells CASSSLTGGGFDGYTF. CDR3 coding DNA: TGTGCCAGCAGCTCGTTGACAGGGGGCGGATTTGATGGCTACACCTTC.